This T cell receptor (beta chain) was observed in a study of OX40 agonist ivuxolimab in advanced cancers. Patients who had autoimmune disease history or got systemic immunosuppression were left out. From germline, CDR1 is SGHVS and CDR2 FQNEAQ. V shed 10 bases and J 4 bases; nucleotides not matched to a gene: 18. CDR3 length equals 18 residues. TCRdb's copy holds only in-frame clones and misses some; the assay was immunoSEQ multiplex PCR. Among about 45,000 clones listed, roughly nine tenths were seen once. A remark on this clone: Its target is not known.

Overall study results and limits: Expansion of clones was among the lowest in partial responders at 0.1-3.0 mg/kg.

The specimen was CD4+ or CD8+ T cells sorted from blood, collected in a trial of the OX40 agonist ivuxolimab. This sequence originates from an adult with an advanced solid tumor such as melanoma, head and neck, liver or kidney cancer. The chain has TRBV7-8 and TRBJ2-3, with TRBD2 matching 12 bases. CDR3: CATVESSSGRAGADTQYF. For the CDR3, the DNA is TGTGCCACCGTTGAGTCCTCTAGCGGGAGGGCCGGGGCAGATACGCAGTATTTT.